This T cell receptor beta chain is from a study of blood T cell repertoires in COVID-19. The V and J ends lost 7 bases and 4 bases respectively, with 14 bases between them. Germline CDR1 MNHEY, CDR2 SVGAGI. The CDR3 extends over 14 amino acids. Measured with immunoSEQ multiplex PCR; TCRdb has only the in-frame clones, and not every one. The profile shows 140,000 to 150,000 clones, around 84% of them singletons. The TCR originated in a human donor in a cohort sampled during active COVID-19. The chain combines TRBV6-5 with TRBJ1-3, with D possibly TRBD1 on 6 matching bases. The sample was peripheral blood. The CDR3 spells CASIRGMGGNTIYF. The CDR3 DNA follows: TGTGCCAGCATTAGGGGGATGGGGGGAAACACCATATATTTT.